A selection of T cell receptor beta chains follows, all from one sample in a study of T cell changes during pregnancy in multiple sclerosis. The assay was immunoSEQ multiplex PCR, and TCRdb's table has in-frame clones only and misses some. This sample yields over 50,000 clones, of which 85% to 90% are seen a single time; 5.3% belongs to the top ten. Material for sequencing was peripheral blood from another person, used as feeder cells. Receptors originate from a human donor whose cells served as feeder cells for cultures in a pregnancy study. The CDR3 runs from the conserved cysteine through the conserved F or W. The D gene is left open where the match is weak. Only part of the rows carry a size: once, few, many, or a class if the clone is expanded.

V gene	J gene	clone size	D gene	CDR3 DNA	CDR3 protein
TRBV30	TRBJ1-5	NA	TRBD1	TGTGCCTGGAGTGCCTCAGGGGGCGGTCAGCCCCAGCATTTT	CAWSASGGGQPQHF
TRBV19	TRBJ1-2	NA	NA	TGTGCCAGTAGTATAGAGGAGGGGGTCGACTATGGCTACACCTTC	CASSIEEGVDYGYTF
TRBV30	TRBJ2-1	NA	TRBD2	TGTGCCTGGAGGGGTGGCGGGAGGGCCGATGAGCAGTTCTTC	CAWRGGGRADEQFF
TRBV11-3	TRBJ2-1	NA	TRBD2	TGTGCCAGCAGCCCAGGTACTAGCGGGAGTTACTTCAATGAGCAGTTCTTC	CASSPGTSGSYFNEQFF
TRBV6-5	TRBJ1-1	NA	NA	TGTGCCAGCAGTTCCAGACCTTTCTTGAACACTGAAGCTTTCTTT	CASSSRPFLNTEAFF
TRBV7-8	TRBJ2-7	NA	NA	TGTGCCAGCAGCCTGGGATACAACGAGCAGTACTTC	CASSLGYNEQYF
TRBV6-5	TRBJ2-7	NA	TRBD2	TGTGCCACCCGCGCTAGCGGGAGGACCGAGCAGTACTTC	CATRASGRTEQYF
TRBV10-3	TRBJ2-1	NA	TRBD1	TGTGCCATCACTCCCGGACAGGGGGATGAGCAGTTCTTC	CAITPGQGDEQFF
TRBV4-3	TRBJ1-2	NA	NA	TGCGCCAGCAGCCCCTCTGGACGCGAGGCGGGCTACACCTTC	CASSPSGREAGYTF
TRBV20-1	TRBJ1-1	NA	NA	TGCAGTGTCCAAAGAGTCACTGAAGCTTTCTTT	CSVQRVTEAFF
TRBV28	TRBJ2-1	NA	TRBD2	TGTGCCAGCAGCCTTGTGAGCGGGAGAAGAATGAAGGACAATGAGCAGTTCTTC	CASSLVSGRRMKDNEQFF
TRBV30	TRBJ1-5	few	TRBD1	TGTGCCTGGAGTGGACCGGGACAGTGGCTTTTTCAGCCCCAGCATTTT	CAWSGPGQWLFQPQHF
TRBV11-2	TRBJ1-2	once	NA	TGTGCCAGCAGCCCGACGGACGGAAACTATGGCTACACCTTC	CASSPTDGNYGYTF
TRBV5-4	TRBJ1-1	NA	NA	TGTGCCAGCAGCCAGGTGGTGGGGAACACTGAAGCTTTCTTT	CASSQVVGNTEAFF
TRBV4-2	TRBJ1-4	NA	NA	TGTGCCAGCAATGAGTCACCCGGAGGGGGTGCTGAAAAACTGTTTTTT	CASNESPGGGAEKLFF
TRBV11-2	TRBJ2-7	NA	NA	TGTGCCAGCAGCTTAGGGGCGGGGGAGCAGTACTTC	CASSLGAGEQYF
TRBV5-1	TRBJ2-7	NA	TRBD2	TGCGCCAGCAGCTTGACAGCGGGAGCTGTCGAGCAGTACTTC	CASSLTAGAVEQYF
TRBV5-1	TRBJ1-1	NA	NA	TGCGCCAGCAGCTCGATCGGGACGAACACTGAAGCTTTCTTT	CASSSIGTNTEAFF
TRBV2	TRBJ2-1	NA	TRBD2	TGTGCCAGCACTCCTAGGGCGGGAGACATGGGAAATGAGCAGTTCTTC	CASTPRAGDMGNEQFF
TRBV5-1	TRBJ2-1	NA	TRBD2	TGCGCCAGCAGCTGGGCCGGGAGGGGGGACTACAATGAGCAGTTCTTC	CASSWAGRGDYNEQFF
TRBV2	TRBJ1-1	NA	TRBD1	TGTGCCAGCGCCAGGACAGGGATTGGGAGAGGGATGAACACTGAAGCTTTCTTT	CASARTGIGRGMNTEAFF
TRBV6-1	TRBJ2-1	NA	TRBD2	TGTGCCAGTCGACTAGCCTCGCCCGTCTACAATGAGCAGTTCTTC	CASRLASPVYNEQFF